This TCR beta chain was recorded in a study of T-cell reconstitution after alpha-beta-depleted transplantation in children. Study-wide results and caveats: T-cell counts and diversity at one year post-transplant came mainly from newly produced T cells. Reports say that about two months after transplant, the alpha-beta T cells came out of several hundred graft clones that had expanded. Surviving recipient T cells and intrathymic progenitors accounted for some patients' high TCRbeta diversity at day 60.

The CDR3 spans 15 residues. Germline CDR1 is SGHTA and CDR2 is FQGNSA. J lost 9 bases, V lost 4 bases, and 7 bases had no gene match. This clonotype was observed many times. Its matching antigen is unknown. Library preparation (for TCRbeta) was performed with unique molecular identifiers. TCRdb processed the PCR reads anew with MiXCR; each CDR3 protein has one entry. The sample lists roughly 120,000 distinct CDR3 sequences; under 25% were seen once. The sequencing here drew on PBMCs, mostly from graft donor cells, taken 180 days after TCRalphabeta/CD19-depleted stem cell transplant. This sequence originates from a male patient between 2 and 9 years old who had a stem cell transplant for chronic granulomatous disease, so the T cells may come from the graft donor. V is TRBV7-2 and J is TRBJ2-1, with TRBD2 identical over 12 bases. CDR3 protein: CASSSLAGGPPEQFF. CDR3 nucleotide sequence: TGTGCCAGCAGCTCACTAGCGGGGGGTCCCCCTGAGCAGTTCTTC.